This entry describes one TCR beta chain. Antigen specificity is unknown. PBMCs were derived from approximately 10 ml fresh peripheral blood. RNA transcripts served as the template for amplifying TCR beta CDR3 regions. A first-round RT-PCR of the TCR CDR3 used the HTBI primer set. TCRdb re-called the multiplex PCR reads with MiXCR, one entry per CDR3 protein. This sample has some 350,000 distinct CDR3 sequences, with roughly 15% found just once. This sample is part of a study of T cells in Graves' hyperthyroidism and ophthalmopathy. In the study overall: The authors collected peripheral blood at initial diagnosis, before any treatment.

Overall study results and limits: The model identified upcoming ophthalmopathy a median approximately six months ahead of onset. Most clonotypes expanded in the thyroid (above 0.001) were also present in blood.

Sequenced sample: blood. The clonotype comes from a woman aged 40 to 50 with Graves' ophthalmopathy.

The CDR3 is CASSMGGPLGGRHQPQHF. In DNA, the CDR3 is TGTGCCAGTAGTATGGGGGGGCCACTGGGGGGTCGACATCAGCCCCAGCATTTT. V usage is TRBV19 and J usage is TRBJ1-5, with a tentative D call TRBD1 (6 bases). Germline V gene lookup returns CDR1 LNHDA and CDR2 SQIVND (reference sequence). V lost 3 bases and J lost 5, with 23 bases in between. The CDR3 has 18 residues.